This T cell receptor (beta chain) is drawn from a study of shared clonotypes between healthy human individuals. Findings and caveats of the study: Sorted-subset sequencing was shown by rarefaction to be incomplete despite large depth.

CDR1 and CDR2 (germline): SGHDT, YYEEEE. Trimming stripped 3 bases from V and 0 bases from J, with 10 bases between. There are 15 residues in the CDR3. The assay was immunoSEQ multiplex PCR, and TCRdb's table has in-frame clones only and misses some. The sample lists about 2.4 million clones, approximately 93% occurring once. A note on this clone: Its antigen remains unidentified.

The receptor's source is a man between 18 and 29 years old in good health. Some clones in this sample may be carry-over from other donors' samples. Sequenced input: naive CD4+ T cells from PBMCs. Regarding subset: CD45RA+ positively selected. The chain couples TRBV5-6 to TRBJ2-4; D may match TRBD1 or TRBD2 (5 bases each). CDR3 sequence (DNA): TGTGCCAGCAGCTCGGGACCGATAGCCAAAAACATTCAGTACTTC. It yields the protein CASSSGPIAKNIQYF.